A selection of T cell receptor beta chains follows, all from one sample in a study of blood T cell repertoires in COVID-19. The assay was immunoSEQ multiplex PCR, and TCRdb's table has in-frame clones only and misses some. The repertoire holds roughly 200,000 clones, approximately 81% seen once, with about 20% in the top ten. The sample consisted of peripheral blood. These receptors all come from a person aged 65-85 years with COVID-19, enrolled during active disease. The CDR3 runs from the conserved cysteine through the conserved F or W. Fields, in order: CDR3 DNA, CDR3 protein, J gene, clone size, D gene, V gene. The D gene is left open where the match is weak. Part of the rows lack a size; the others show once, few, many or a class for expanded clones.

CDR3 DNA: TGTGCCAGCTCCCGCGGGACAGGGTTCACAGATACGCAGTATTTT
CDR3 protein: CASSRGTGFTDTQYF
J gene: TRBJ2-3
clone size: NA
D gene: TRBD1
V gene: TRBV19

CDR3 DNA: TGTGCCAGCAGTTACAAGGCGGGCGTCTCCTACGAGCAGTACTTC
CDR3 protein: CASSYKAGVSYEQYF
J gene: TRBJ2-7
clone size: NA
D gene: NA
V gene: TRBV6-6

CDR3 DNA: TGTGCCAGCAGCTTAAATCCTGGCGGGAGGGAGGGCTACACCTTC
CDR3 protein: CASSLNPGGREGYTF
J gene: TRBJ1-2
clone size: NA
D gene: NA
V gene: TRBV7-2

CDR3 DNA: TGTGCCAGCAGTCCGGGACAGGGGAAGGTCTATAATTCACCCCTCCACTTT
CDR3 protein: CASSPGQGKVYNSPLHF
J gene: TRBJ1-6
clone size: few
D gene: TRBD1
V gene: TRBV28

CDR3 DNA: TGTGCCTGGACTGGAGGGGGGGCTCCTGGAAACACCATATATTTT
CDR3 protein: CAWTGGGAPGNTIYF
J gene: TRBJ1-3
clone size: NA
D gene: NA
V gene: TRBV30

CDR3 DNA: TGTGCCAGCAGCCCGACGACAGGAGTTAATGAAAAACTGTTTTTT
CDR3 protein: CASSPTTGVNEKLFF
J gene: TRBJ1-4
clone size: once
D gene: NA
V gene: TRBV11-2

CDR3 DNA: TGTGCCAGTAGCCCCGGGACTCACAGCAATCAGCCCCAGCATTTT
CDR3 protein: CASSPGTHSNQPQHF
J gene: TRBJ1-5
clone size: NA
D gene: NA
V gene: TRBV19

CDR3 DNA: TGTGCCAGCAGCTTCCGCTCAGGGGGCGAGGGTGAGCAGTACTTC
CDR3 protein: CASSFRSGGEGEQYF
J gene: TRBJ2-7
clone size: NA
D gene: TRBD1
V gene: TRBV7-6

CDR3 DNA: TGTGCCAGCAGTTACGGGACTAGAAGAGGGGAGCAGTTCTTC
CDR3 protein: CASSYGTRRGEQFF
J gene: TRBJ2-1
clone size: NA
D gene: TRBD2
V gene: TRBV6-2/TRBV6-3

CDR3 DNA: TGTGCCAGCAGTTACTCGACTAGCGGGCGGTACAATGAGCAGTTCTTC
CDR3 protein: CASSYSTSGRYNEQFF
J gene: TRBJ2-1
clone size: NA
D gene: TRBD2
V gene: TRBV6-2/TRBV6-3

CDR3 DNA: TGTGCCAGCAGAGACCGGCGACAGGTTAATGAAAAACTGTTTTTT
CDR3 protein: CASRDRRQVNEKLFF
J gene: TRBJ1-4
clone size: NA
D gene: NA
V gene: TRBV28

CDR3 DNA: TGCGCCAGCAGCTTGGTTATGGGGAGGAGTGGGGCCAACGTCCTGACTTTC
CDR3 protein: CASSLVMGRSGANVLTF
J gene: TRBJ2-6
clone size: NA
D gene: NA
V gene: TRBV5-1

CDR3 DNA: TGTGCCAGTAGTATTGCAGGGGGCGCGGGTCAGCCCCAGCATTTT
CDR3 protein: CASSIAGGAGQPQHF
J gene: TRBJ1-5
clone size: NA
D gene: TRBD1
V gene: TRBV19

CDR3 DNA: TGTGCCAGTAGTACTTACAGGGATTCCTACGAGCAGTACTTC
CDR3 protein: CASSTYRDSYEQYF
J gene: TRBJ2-7
clone size: NA
D gene: NA
V gene: TRBV19

CDR3 DNA: TGTGCCAGCAGCTTAGCTAGAGACAGTTCCTATGGCTACACCTTC
CDR3 protein: CASSLARDSSYGYTF
J gene: TRBJ1-2
clone size: NA
D gene: NA
V gene: TRBV7-9

CDR3 DNA: TGTGCCAGCAGCCGCCTGGCCGGGGAGTGGGAGACCCAGTACTTC
CDR3 protein: CASSRLAGEWETQYF
J gene: TRBJ2-5
clone size: NA
D gene: NA
V gene: TRBV7-2

CDR3 DNA: TGTGCCAGCAGTTGGGGGGGGTCCTACGAGCAGTACTTC
CDR3 protein: CASSWGGSYEQYF
J gene: TRBJ2-7
clone size: NA
D gene: TRBD2
V gene: TRBV25-1

CDR3 DNA: TGTGCCAGCAGTCGACTAAGACAGGCCAAAAGCTCCTACGAGCAGTACTTC
CDR3 protein: CASSRLRQAKSSYEQYF
J gene: TRBJ2-7
clone size: NA
D gene: NA
V gene: TRBV6-6

CDR3 DNA: TGTGCCAGTATGAGAACCGGGACTTCCGCCCCGTATTTT
CDR3 protein: CASMRTGTSAPYF
J gene: TRBJ2-3
clone size: once
D gene: NA
V gene: TRBV19

CDR3 DNA: TGTGCCAGCAGTTACAATCCGGGGTTGGGCACTGAAGCTTTCTTT
CDR3 protein: CASSYNPGLGTEAFF
J gene: TRBJ1-1
clone size: NA
D gene: NA
V gene: TRBV6-2/TRBV6-3

CDR3 DNA: TGTGCCAGCAGTTACGTCACAGGGGGAACTAACTATGGCTACACCTTC
CDR3 protein: CASSYVTGGTNYGYTF
J gene: TRBJ1-2
clone size: once
D gene: TRBD1
V gene: TRBV6-5

CDR3 DNA: TGTGCCAGCAGTGAACAGGAAATAAGAACTAATGAAAAACTGTTTTTT
CDR3 protein: CASSEQEIRTNEKLFF
J gene: TRBJ1-4
clone size: NA
D gene: NA
V gene: TRBV6-1

CDR3 DNA: TGTGCCAGCAGCTTACAGGGCTTAGACGGCAATGAGCAGTTCTTC
CDR3 protein: CASSLQGLDGNEQFF
J gene: TRBJ2-1
clone size: NA
D gene: NA
V gene: TRBV11-2

CDR3 DNA: TGTGCCAGCAGCCCAGGGGGGCGGATGGGTGAAAAACTGTTTTTT
CDR3 protein: CASSPGGRMGEKLFF
J gene: TRBJ1-4
clone size: NA
D gene: TRBD1
V gene: TRBV27

CDR3 DNA: TGTGCCAGCAGCTTAGGTTTGGGCGGGGGGTATAGCACAGATACGCAGTATTTT
CDR3 protein: CASSLGLGGGYSTDTQYF
J gene: TRBJ2-3
clone size: few
D gene: TRBD2
V gene: TRBV7-2

CDR3 DNA: TGCGCCAGCAGCTTGGTGGGACAGCAGACGTATGGCTACACCTTC
CDR3 protein: CASSLVGQQTYGYTF
J gene: TRBJ1-2
clone size: NA
D gene: TRBD1
V gene: TRBV5-1

CDR3 DNA: TGTGCCTGGAGCGGGGGTGGGGGTACGCAGTATTTT
CDR3 protein: CAWSGGGGTQYF
J gene: TRBJ2-3
clone size: NA
D gene: NA
V gene: TRBV30

CDR3 DNA: TGTGCCAGCAGCCCCGGGAGATCCGGGGACGAGATCACAGATACGCAGTATTTT
CDR3 protein: CASSPGRSGDEITDTQYF
J gene: TRBJ2-3
clone size: NA
D gene: NA
V gene: TRBV7-2

CDR3 DNA: TGTGCCAGCAGCCCCAGGGGTCCAGGAGAGACCCAGTACTTC
CDR3 protein: CASSPRGPGETQYF
J gene: TRBJ2-5
clone size: NA
D gene: NA
V gene: TRBV11-1

CDR3 DNA: TGTGCCAGCAGCTTGGCCCTTGGTGGACAGGCCCCTCAGAACTTC
CDR3 protein: CASSLALGGQAPQNF
J gene: TRBJ2-7
clone size: NA
D gene: TRBD1
V gene: TRBV5-6

CDR3 DNA: TGTGCCTGGAGGGGGCAGGGGAATCACAATGAGCAGTTCTTC
CDR3 protein: CAWRGQGNHNEQFF
J gene: TRBJ2-1
clone size: NA
D gene: NA
V gene: TRBV30

CDR3 DNA: TGTGCCAGCAGTTACGCCCAGCGGGATCAACCCCAGCATTTT
CDR3 protein: CASSYAQRDQPQHF
J gene: TRBJ1-5
clone size: NA
D gene: NA
V gene: TRBV6-6

CDR3 DNA: TGTGCCAGCAGCCAGGCGGACAGGGGGTTTTATTCACCCCTCCACTTT
CDR3 protein: CASSQADRGFYSPLHF
J gene: TRBJ1-6
clone size: NA
D gene: TRBD1
V gene: TRBV3-1/TRBV3-2

CDR3 DNA: TGTGCCAGCAGCCAGCACAGACTAGGGGAAAAACTGTTTTTT
CDR3 protein: CASSQHRLGEKLFF
J gene: TRBJ1-4
clone size: few
D gene: NA
V gene: TRBV3-1/TRBV3-2

CDR3 DNA: TGCAGCGTTGTCAGGGGATGGGGTGAGCAGTACTTC
CDR3 protein: CSVVRGWGEQYF
J gene: TRBJ2-7
clone size: NA
D gene: NA
V gene: TRBV29-1

CDR3 DNA: TGTGCCAGCAGTGGTCGGGGGGGGAAATCACCCCTCCACTTT
CDR3 protein: CASSGRGGKSPLHF
J gene: TRBJ1-6
clone size: once
D gene: NA
V gene: TRBV2

CDR3 DNA: TGTGCCAGCAGCTTAGAGTACAGGTCCCCGGTGTATGGCTACACCTTC
CDR3 protein: CASSLEYRSPVYGYTF
J gene: TRBJ1-2
clone size: once
D gene: NA
V gene: TRBV7-2

CDR3 DNA: TGTGCCAGCAGCTTCGGAGGCAGTAGCTCCTACAATGAGCAGTTCTTC
CDR3 protein: CASSFGGSSSYNEQFF
J gene: TRBJ2-1
clone size: once
D gene: NA
V gene: TRBV7-3

CDR3 DNA: TGTGCCAGCAGGACCGGGACAGCCTATGGCTACACCTTC
CDR3 protein: CASRTGTAYGYTF
J gene: TRBJ1-2
clone size: NA
D gene: TRBD1
V gene: TRBV12-3/TRBV12-4

CDR3 DNA: TGTGCCAGCAGTTACTCGAATCGAATCGGAGATGGCTACACCTTC
CDR3 protein: CASSYSNRIGDGYTF
J gene: TRBJ1-2
clone size: NA
D gene: NA
V gene: TRBV6-5

CDR3 DNA: TGTGCCAGCAGTTCCCCGGGGACAGGGGGTCATTCTAACTATGGCTACACCTTC
CDR3 protein: CASSSPGTGGHSNYGYTF
J gene: TRBJ1-2
clone size: NA
D gene: TRBD1
V gene: TRBV28

CDR3 DNA: TGTGCCAGCAGCTCCCTGACAGGGGGCGAAGGGGAGACCCAGTACTTC
CDR3 protein: CASSSLTGGEGETQYF
J gene: TRBJ2-5
clone size: NA
D gene: TRBD1
V gene: TRBV7-8

CDR3 DNA: TGTGCCAGCAGTGGACAGGGGACCTACGAGCAGTACTTC
CDR3 protein: CASSGQGTYEQYF
J gene: TRBJ2-7
clone size: NA
D gene: TRBD1
V gene: TRBV6-2/TRBV6-3

CDR3 DNA: TGTGCCAGCAGTGGCGCAAGGGGACAGCCCTCTGGAAACACCATATATTTT
CDR3 protein: CASSGARGQPSGNTIYF
J gene: TRBJ1-3
clone size: NA
D gene: TRBD1
V gene: TRBV28

CDR3 DNA: TGTGCCAGCAGCCCACCGGGAACTGGAGTGTACACTGAAGCTTTCTTT
CDR3 protein: CASSPPGTGVYTEAFF
J gene: TRBJ1-1
clone size: NA
D gene: NA
V gene: TRBV9

CDR3 DNA: TGTGCCAGCAGTTACCTCGGCAGGGGTCCGGCCGGGGAGCTGTTTTTT
CDR3 protein: CASSYLGRGPAGELFF
J gene: TRBJ2-2
clone size: NA
D gene: NA
V gene: TRBV6-2/TRBV6-3

CDR3 DNA: TGTGCCAGCAGCCCGTTACGGGGCGGGAATTTGTTGATTGAGCAGTTCTTC
CDR3 protein: CASSPLRGGNLLIEQFF
J gene: TRBJ2-1
clone size: NA
D gene: NA
V gene: TRBV14